What follows describes a single TCR beta chain. This clonotype was counted between two and nine times. There is no known antigen for this receptor. No per-base quality is available; no much larger clone lies one base away. Instrument on record: Illumina NovaSeq 6000. cDNA libraries for TCRalpha and TCRbeta were prepared by 5'RACE using constant-segment primers, with sample barcodes and unique molecular identifiers added. RNA was extracted from every sample with Trizol reagent. Libraries were amplified in two PCR steps, with a second sample barcode and Illumina TruSeq adapters added in the second step. The libraries were sequenced on an Illumina NovaSeq using 2 x 150 bp paired-end reads. Under the source paper's analysis protocol: With migec v1.2.7, reads were demultiplexed and then collapsed into UMI-guided consensus sequences. With mixcr v2.1.11, UMI consensuses were aligned to TRA and TRB V and J templates and assembled into clonotypes. Expanded or contracted clonotypes were those called significant by both edgeR and NoisET, with noise models trained on biological replicates. For edgeR calls, the thresholds were a false discovery rate-adjusted p below 0.01 and a log2 fold-change of 1. As an exploratory analysis of dynamics, max-normalized trajectories of the 1000 most abundant clonotypes were examined by PCA with hierarchical clustering. Each responding clone was given a CD4 or CD8 phenotype based on the CD4+ and CD8+ repertoires, which had been sequenced separately. The public reads were run again by TCRdb, first through fastp at Q25 and then through MiXCR, and only productive beta chains were kept. Merged by CDR3 protein, the rows form single entries marked with the most common genes and DNA. The V and J calls reflect TCRdb's pipeline rather than the authors' work. The sample includes 350,000 to 450,000 distinct CDR3 sequences, with less than 25% observed a single time. The ten largest make up around 9% of the sample.

Taken from the germline V gene (reference sequence), the CDR1 and CDR2 loops are SEHNR and FQNEAQ. From the cysteine through the phenylalanine, the CDR3 covers 14 amino acids. Here the CDR3 DNA is all that survives: 42 bases in frame from base 1. Trimming costs V 0 bases and J 6 bases, and their ends lie 11 bases apart. This specimen belongs to a study of T-cell memory formation after mild COVID-19 (dated by TCRdb to the early 2020s). As for the study more broadly: Most TCR sequence clusters were specific to one of the two donors. T-cell clones expanding and contracting after mild COVID-19 in two donors were tracked by longitudinal TCRalpha and TCRbeta repertoire sequencing. Two young, previously healthy adult volunteers made up the cohort, one male and one female.

Broader findings and caveats from the paper: SARS-CoV-2 specificity was not confirmed for the second-wave clones peaking on day 37. Only a couple of mild cases were covered by the study, and larger cohorts that include severe cases with pre-infection samples were considered necessary. Contracting CD4+ clones turned up mainly in the CM and EM memory subsets, whereas EMRA was where CD8+ clones were enriched. Some responding clones were found in pre-infection memory, which suggests that pre-existing cross-reactive memory T cells took part in the SARS-CoV-2 response. Clones that contracted from day 15 to 85 showed balanced CD4/CD8 phenotypes, whereas a second wave of clones that expanded from day 15 to 37 leaned towards CD4+.

Ficoll-Paque density gradient centrifugation was the method used to isolate PBMCs. Sequencing input: PBMCs or a T cell subset sorted from them (not recorded which). This clonotype was obtained from an adult woman who had mild COVID-19 (a few samples of this study predate the infection). The sample titles of this study are shuffled in the database, so cell type and time point are left out; the donor was told from shared clones. The V and J segments used are TRBV7-9 and TRBJ1-2; the best D guess is TRBD1, with 6 bases matching. The DNA sequence is as follows: TGTGCCAGCAGCTTAGCAGGGGGGGATCATGGCTACACCTTC. It codes for CASSLAGGDHGYTF.